This TCR beta chain was documented in a study of T cell repertoires in cytomegalovirus infection. Whole-study context: It was recently identified HLA-C-restricted and well-studied HLA-B-restricted CMV epitopes that the study used. Carrying CMV and the relevant HLA type showed in public TCR beta signatures. Study-wide results and caveats: Clonotypes of TCR beta that were HLA-C-restricted and CMV-specific dominated the ex vivo response. Cumulative public TCR beta family frequency identified CMV carriers with the relevant HLA.

About this clonotype itself: Antigen unknown.

TCRdb independently ran MiXCR on the reads; one entry per CDR3 protein. In the table there are hundreds of thousands of distinct CDR3 sequences, about 44% of which are singletons. The CDR3 length is 16 residues. V dropped 0 bases and J dropped 0 bases, with 9 bases sitting between them. The germline CDR1 and CDR2 sequences are SGHTA and FQGNSA. Sequencing used cultured PBMCs, obtained from culture after CMV antigen stimulation. The TCR comes from a human donor in good health (CMV status not recorded). Some clones in this sample may be carry-over from other donors' samples. This chain connects TRBV7-2 to TRBJ2-1, with D tentatively TRBD1 (5 bases). The CDR3 spells CASSLAGAISYNEQFF. The CDR3 DNA reads as TGTGCCAGCAGCTTAGCAGGGGCGATCTCCTACAATGAGCAGTTCTTC.